The entry that follows covers one TCR beta chain sequence. Its antigen remains unidentified. This entry belongs to a study of cytomegalovirus exposure and HLA in healthy donors. This PCR relied on a set of 60 Vbeta primers and 13 Jbeta primers. Assay used: immunoSEQ multiplex PCR; TCRdb lists only in-frame clones, some missing. The sample lists about 57,000 clones; roughly 84% were seen once. Study-level points and caveats: Later analysis suggested most CMV-associated TCR beta chains were HLA-restricted. Within an earlier analysis, most TCR beta V segments proved productive either about 87% or about 30% of the time. Later analysis demonstrated an association between a missense DCLRE1C variant and TCR beta V- and J-gene trimming. Follow-up analysis found HLA locus-dependent TCR association rates, highest for DRB1 and lowest for HLA-C.

The J segment lost 3 bases and the V segment lost 3 bases, leaving 17 bases of the junction unmatched. CDR1 LGHNA and CDR2 YNFKEQ come from the germline V gene. This CDR3 contains 21 residues. This chain joins TRBV4-2 and TRBJ2-4, with 13 positions matching TRBD2. The sequencing sample was made of PBMCs. This clonotype was obtained from a woman aged 25 to 39 in good health and CMV-seronegative. The DNA of the CDR3 is TGTGCCAGCAGCCAGACCCTGGGACTAGCGGGAACCCCCTTAAACAAAAACATTCAGTACTTC. It translates to CASSQTLGLAGTPLNKNIQYF.